The next 3 T cell receptor beta chains were all read from a single sample in a study of T cell responses to AZD1222 COVID-19 vaccine. Clones were sequenced by immunoSEQ multiplex PCR, and TCRdb holds only the in-frame ones, with some missing. Among roughly 150,000 clones listed, roughly 90% were seen once. The sequencing here drew on peripheral blood, taken on day 0 of AZD1222 vaccination. The receptors were sampled from an adult in good health.

The chain has TRBV9 and TRBJ2-2; TRBD2 matches at 9 bases. V trimming: 2 bases; J trimming: 7 bases; junction bases outside the gene matches: 9. Germline loops: CDR1 SGDLS, CDR2 YYNGEE. The CDR3 is 16 residues long. The CDR3 region is CASSVYAGGPVGELFF. CDR3 bases: TGTGCCAGCAGCGTTTATGCGGGAGGGCCCGTCGGGGAGCTGTTTTTT. Full variable domain (outside the CDR3, taken from reference TRBV9 and TRBJ2-2): DSGVTQTPKHLITATGQRVTLRCSPRSGDLSVYWYQQSLDQGLQFLIQYYNGEERAKGNILERFSAQQFPDLHSELNLSSLELGDSALYFCASSVYAGGPVGELFFGEGSRLTVL.

This sequence joins TRBV7-6 and TRBJ2-7; 8 bases line up with TRBD2. The CDR3 is 15 residues long. The J segment lost 0 bases and the V segment lost 4 bases, leaving 5 bases of the junction unmatched. Germline loops: CDR1 SGHVS, CDR2 FNYEAQ. CDR3 protein: CASSSGLAPSYEQYF. The CDR3 DNA is TGTGCCAGCAGCTCAGGACTAGCCCCCTCCTACGAGCAGTACTTC.

The chain employs TRBV24-1 and TRBJ1-2, with 8 nucleotides matching TRBD1. The germline CDR1 and CDR2 sequences are KGHDR and SFDVKD. The CDR3 contains 16 residues. The J segment lost 3 bases and the V segment lost 3 bases, leaving 8 bases of the junction unmatched. The CDR3 is CATSDPAVQGDYGYTF. The CDR3 DNA reads TGTGCCACCAGTGATCCAGCAGTACAGGGGGACTATGGCTACACCTTC.